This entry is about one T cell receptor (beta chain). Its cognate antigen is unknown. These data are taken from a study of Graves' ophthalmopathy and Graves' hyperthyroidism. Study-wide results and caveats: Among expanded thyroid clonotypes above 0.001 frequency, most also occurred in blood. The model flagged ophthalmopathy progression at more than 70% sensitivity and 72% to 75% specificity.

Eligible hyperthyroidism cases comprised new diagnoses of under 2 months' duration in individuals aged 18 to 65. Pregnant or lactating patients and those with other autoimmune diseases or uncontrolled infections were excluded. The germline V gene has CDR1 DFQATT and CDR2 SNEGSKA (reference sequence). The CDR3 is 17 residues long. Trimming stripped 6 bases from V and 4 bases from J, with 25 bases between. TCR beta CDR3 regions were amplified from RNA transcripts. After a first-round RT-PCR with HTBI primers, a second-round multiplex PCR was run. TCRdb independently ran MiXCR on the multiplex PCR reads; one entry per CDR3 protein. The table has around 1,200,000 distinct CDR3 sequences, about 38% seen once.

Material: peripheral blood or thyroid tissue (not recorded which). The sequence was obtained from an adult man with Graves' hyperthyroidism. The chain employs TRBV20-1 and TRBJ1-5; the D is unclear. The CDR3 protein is CSAKPPGRSTKNQPQHF. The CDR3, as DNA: TGCAGTGCAAAACCTCCAGGACGTTCGACGAAAAATCAGCCCCAGCATTTT.